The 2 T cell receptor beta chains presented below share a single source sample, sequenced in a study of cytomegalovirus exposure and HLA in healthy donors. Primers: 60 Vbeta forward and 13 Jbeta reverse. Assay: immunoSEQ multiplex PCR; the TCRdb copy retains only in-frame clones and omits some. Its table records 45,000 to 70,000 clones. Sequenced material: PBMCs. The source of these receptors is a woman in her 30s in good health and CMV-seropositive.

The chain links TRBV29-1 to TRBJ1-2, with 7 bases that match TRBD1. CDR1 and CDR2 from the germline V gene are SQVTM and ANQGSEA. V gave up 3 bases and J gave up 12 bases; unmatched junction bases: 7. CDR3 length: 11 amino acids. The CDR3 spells CSVDKGAIDTF. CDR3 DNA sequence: TGCAGCGTTGACAAGGGGGCGATTGACACCTTC.

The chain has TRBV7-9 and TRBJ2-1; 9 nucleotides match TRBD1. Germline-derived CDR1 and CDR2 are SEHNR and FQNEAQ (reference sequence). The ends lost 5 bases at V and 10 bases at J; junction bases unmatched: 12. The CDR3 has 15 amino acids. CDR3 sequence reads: CASSHTRTGVLEQFF. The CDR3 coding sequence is TGTGCCAGCAGCCATACCCGGACAGGGGTCTTGGAGCAGTTCTTC.